Listed here are 2 T cell receptor beta chains from one sample, sequenced in a study of blood T cell repertoires in COVID-19. Using immunoSEQ multiplex PCR, the repertoire was profiled, and TCRdb retains in-frame clones only, with some absent. The table shows fewer than 450,000 clones, with roughly 91% occurring only once. The sample consisted of PBMCs or T cells enriched from blood (not recorded which). The receptors were sampled from a man between 18 and 29 years old who had recovered from COVID-19.

The rearrangement links TRBV9 to TRBJ1-5; D ambiguous. The V end was cut by 3 bases, the J end by 4 bases, with 8 bases between. The CDR3 is 13 amino acids. CDR1 is SGDLS, CDR2 YYNGEE, per germline. The CDR3 nucleotides read TGTGCCAGCAGCGGTCCGGGGAATCAGCCCCAGCATTTT. It yields the protein CASSGPGNQPQHF. The whole variable domain, remainder taken from reference TRBV9 and TRBJ1-5, is DSGVTQTPKHLITATGQRVTLRCSPRSGDLSVYWYQQSLDQGLQFLIQYYNGEERAKGNILERFSAQQFPDLHSELNLSSLELGDSALYFCASSGPGNQPQHFGDGTRLSIL.

The gene calls are TRBV18 and TRBJ1-1; D not certain. Germline CDR1 is KGHSH and CDR2 is LQKENI. The CDR3 runs 18 residues. The V end was cut by 6 bases, the J end by 2 bases, with 25 bases between. The CDR3 DNA is TGTGCCAGCTCCCCCGGGAGATGGGTTGCCGAGGGAAACACTGAAGCTTTCTTT. Translated: CASSPGRWVAEGNTEAFF. Filled out from reference TRBV18 and TRBJ1-1, the complete variable domain reads NAGVMQNPRHLVRRRGQEARLRCSPMKGHSHVYWYRQLPEEGLKFMVYLQKENIIDESGMPKERFSAEFPKEGPSILRIQQVVRGDSAAYFCASSPGRWVAEGNTEAFFGQGTRLTVV.